Listed here are 3 T cell receptor beta chains from one sample, sequenced in a study of shared clonotypes between healthy human individuals. The table came from immunoSEQ multiplex PCR; TCRdb's copy has only in-frame clones and leaves some out. The table shows about 490,000 clones, with about 79% occurring only once. Specimen: PBMCs. The receptors derive from a woman aged 40 to 50 in good health. Some clones in this sample may be carry-over from other donors' samples.

The rearrangement joins TRBV28 to TRBJ1-1, with 10 positions matching TRBD1. Germline V CDR1 and CDR2: MDHEN, SYDVKM. The junction had 15 bases not matched to a gene; V was cut back by 8 bases and J by 3 bases. The CDR3 consists of 17 residues. The CDR3 is CASRGQGFFVGDTEAFF. CDR3 in DNA: TGTGCCAGCCGGGGACAGGGGTTTTTCGTGGGAGACACTGAAGCTTTCTTT.

As to this clone: A far larger clone is one base from this, pointing to a likely read error. Other DNA variants within this sample encode the same CDR3. J is TRBJ1-5 and V is TRBV5-1; tentatively, D is TRBD1 (6 bases). CDR1 and CDR2 from the germline V gene are SGHRS and YFSETQ. CDR3 length equals 14 residues. Trimming removed 1 base at V and 2 bases at J, with 7 bases between. The CDR3 loop is CASSLSGGNQPQHF. As DNA, the CDR3 is TGCGCCAGCAGCTTGTCAGGGGGCAATCAGCCCCAGCATTTT. The whole variable domain, filled in from reference TRBV5-1 and TRBJ1-5, reads KAGVTQTPRYLIKTRGQQVTLSCSPISGHRSVSWYQQTPGQGLQFLFEYFSETQRNKGNFPGRFSGRQFSNSRSEMNVSTLELGDSALYLCASSLSGGNQPQHFGDGTRLSIL.

The sample holds many counts of this clone. Distinct nucleotide sequences in the sample also encode this CDR3. The chain links TRBV11-1 to TRBJ2-5; D possibly matches TRBD1 or TRBD2 (6 bases each). This CDR3 region has 14 residues. Germline V lookup: CDR1 SGHAT, CDR2 FQDESV (reference sequence). The V and J ends lost 4 bases and 4 bases respectively, with 13 bases between them. CDR3 in amino acids: CASSSRQEGETQYF. The CDR3 DNA reads TGTGCCAGCAGCTCCCGACAGGAGGGAGAGACCCAGTACTTC.